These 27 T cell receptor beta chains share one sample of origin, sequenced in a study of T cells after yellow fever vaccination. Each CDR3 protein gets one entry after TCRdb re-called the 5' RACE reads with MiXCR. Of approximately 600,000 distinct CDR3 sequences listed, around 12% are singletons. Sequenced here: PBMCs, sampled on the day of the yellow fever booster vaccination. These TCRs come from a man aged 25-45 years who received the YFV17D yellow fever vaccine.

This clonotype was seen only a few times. The CDR3 sequence: CATSSGQGTTEAFF. DNA of the CDR3: TGTGCCACCAGCAGTGGACAGGGGACGACTGAAGCTTTCTTT. This chain joins TRBV15 and TRBJ1-1, with TRBD1 matching over 9 bases. The germline V gene encodes CDR1 LNHNV and CDR2 YYDKDF (reference sequence). J gave up 5 bases and V 3 bases, and 4 bases lay outside the gene matches. The CDR3 runs 14 residues.

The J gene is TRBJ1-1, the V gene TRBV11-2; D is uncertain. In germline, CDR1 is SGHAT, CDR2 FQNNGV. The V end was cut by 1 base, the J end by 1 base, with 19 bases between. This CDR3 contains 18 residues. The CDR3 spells CASSLGYSGGARNTEAFF. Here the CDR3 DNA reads TGTGCCAGCAGCTTAGGTTATTCAGGTGGAGCCCGGAACACTGAAGCTTTCTTT.

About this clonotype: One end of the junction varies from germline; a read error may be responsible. As DNA, the CDR3 is TGCTGTGCTAGATCTCGGGAGGGCGTTCGCACAGATACGCAGTATTTT. Encoded protein: CCARSREGVRTDTQYF. The chain combines TRBV20-1 with TRBJ2-3; 8 bases fit TRBD2. Germline assignment: CDR1 DFQATT and CDR2 SNEGSKA (reference sequence). The CDR3 sequence is 16 residues long.

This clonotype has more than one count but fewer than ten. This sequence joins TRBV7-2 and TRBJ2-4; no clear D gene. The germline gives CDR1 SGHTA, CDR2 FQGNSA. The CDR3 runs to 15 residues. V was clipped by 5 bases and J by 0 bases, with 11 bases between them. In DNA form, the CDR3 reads TGTGCCAGCAGCCCCCAACCCCTAGCCAAAAACATTCAGTACTTC. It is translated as CASSPQPLAKNIQYF.

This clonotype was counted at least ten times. CDR3 in amino acids: CASSLFIQANTGELFF. The CDR3 bases are TGTGCCAGCAGCTTATTTATCCAGGCCAACACCGGGGAGCTGTTTTTT. This chain uses TRBV7-2 with TRBJ2-2; unclear D gene. The V and J ends lost 2 bases and 2 bases respectively, with 12 bases between them. The CDR3 has 16 amino acids. CDR1 is SGHTA and CDR2 is FQGNSA in the germline V gene.

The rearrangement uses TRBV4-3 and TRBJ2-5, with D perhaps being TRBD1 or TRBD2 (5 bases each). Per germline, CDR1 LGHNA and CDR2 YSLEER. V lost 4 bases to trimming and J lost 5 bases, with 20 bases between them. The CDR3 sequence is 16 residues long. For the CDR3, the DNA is TGCGCCAGCAGCCCCCAAAGGGGTGGCAGAGGGGAGACCCAGTACTTC. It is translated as CASSPQRGGRGETQYF.

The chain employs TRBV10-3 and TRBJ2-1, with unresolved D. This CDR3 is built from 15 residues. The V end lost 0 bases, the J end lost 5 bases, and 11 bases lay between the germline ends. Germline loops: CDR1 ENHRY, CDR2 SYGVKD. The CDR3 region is CAISESKEPHNEQFF. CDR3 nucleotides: TGTGCCATCAGTGAGTCGAAGGAGCCCCACAATGAGCAGTTCTTC.

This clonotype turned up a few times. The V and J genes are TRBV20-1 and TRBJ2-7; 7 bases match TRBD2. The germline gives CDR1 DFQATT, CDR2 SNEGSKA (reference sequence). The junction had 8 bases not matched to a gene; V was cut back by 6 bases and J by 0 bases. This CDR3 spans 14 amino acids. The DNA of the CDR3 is TGCAGTGCCCGGGCGGCTAGCGGCTCCTACGAGCAGTACTTC. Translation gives CSARAASGSYEQYF.

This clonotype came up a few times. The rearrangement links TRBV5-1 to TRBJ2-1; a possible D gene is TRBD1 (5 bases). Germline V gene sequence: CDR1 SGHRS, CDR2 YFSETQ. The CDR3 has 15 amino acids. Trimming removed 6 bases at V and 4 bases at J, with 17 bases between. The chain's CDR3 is CASMGPNPYYNEQFF. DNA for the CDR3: TGCGCCAGCATGGGGCCGAACCCTTATTACAATGAGCAGTTCTTC.

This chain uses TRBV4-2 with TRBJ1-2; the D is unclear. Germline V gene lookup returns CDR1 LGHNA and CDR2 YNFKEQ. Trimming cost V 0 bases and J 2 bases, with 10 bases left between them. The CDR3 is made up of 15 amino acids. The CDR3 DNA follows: TGTGCCAGCAGCCAAGAGGCAGCCCTAAACTATGGCTACACCTTC. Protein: CASSQEAALNYGYTF.

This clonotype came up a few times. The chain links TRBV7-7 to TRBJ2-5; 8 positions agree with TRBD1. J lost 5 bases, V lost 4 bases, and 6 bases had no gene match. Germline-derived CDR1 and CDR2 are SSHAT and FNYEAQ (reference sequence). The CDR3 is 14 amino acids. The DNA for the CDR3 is TGTGCCAGCAGCTATGGCAGGGGGCACGAGACCCAGTACTTC. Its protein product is CASSYGRGHETQYF.

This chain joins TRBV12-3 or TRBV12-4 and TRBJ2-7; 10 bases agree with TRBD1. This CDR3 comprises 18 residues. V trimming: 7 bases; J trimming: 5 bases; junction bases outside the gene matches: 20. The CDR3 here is CASTDSTGGAIELHEQYF. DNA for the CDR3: TGTGCCAGCACCGATTCGACAGGGGGCGCAATCGAATTACACGAGCAGTACTTC.

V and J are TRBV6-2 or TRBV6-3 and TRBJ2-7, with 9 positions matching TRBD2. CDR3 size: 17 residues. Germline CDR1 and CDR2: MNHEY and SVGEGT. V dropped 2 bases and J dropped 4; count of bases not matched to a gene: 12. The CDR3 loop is CASSYTGVAGEIYEQYF. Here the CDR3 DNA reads TGTGCCAGCAGTTACACTGGAGTAGCGGGAGAAATTTACGAGCAGTACTTC.

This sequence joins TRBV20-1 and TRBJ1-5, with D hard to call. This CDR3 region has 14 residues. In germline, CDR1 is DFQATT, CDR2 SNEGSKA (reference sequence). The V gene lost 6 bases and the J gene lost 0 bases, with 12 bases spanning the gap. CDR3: CSATGINSNQPQHF. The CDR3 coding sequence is TGCAGTGCCACGGGCATTAATAGCAATCAGCCCCAGCATTTT.

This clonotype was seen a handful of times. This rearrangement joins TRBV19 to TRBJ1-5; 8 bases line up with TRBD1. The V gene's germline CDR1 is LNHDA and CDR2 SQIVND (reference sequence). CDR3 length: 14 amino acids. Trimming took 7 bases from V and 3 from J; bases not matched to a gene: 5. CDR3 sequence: CASMDRVYNQPQHF. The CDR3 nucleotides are TGTGCCAGTATGGACAGGGTGTACAATCAGCCCCAGCATTTT.

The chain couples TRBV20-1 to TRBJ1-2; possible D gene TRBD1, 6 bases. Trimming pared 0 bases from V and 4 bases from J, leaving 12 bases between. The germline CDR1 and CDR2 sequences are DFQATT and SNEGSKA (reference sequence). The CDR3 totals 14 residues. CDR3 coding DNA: TGCAGTGCTAGAGATCAGGGAGGGGGCTATGGCTACACCTTC. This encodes CSARDQGGGYGYTF.

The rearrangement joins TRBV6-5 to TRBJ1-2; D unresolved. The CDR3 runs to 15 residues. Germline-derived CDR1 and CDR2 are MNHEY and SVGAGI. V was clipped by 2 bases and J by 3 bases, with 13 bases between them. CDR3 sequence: CASSYTARADYGYTF. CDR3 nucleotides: TGTGCCAGCAGTTACACGGCGCGGGCCGACTATGGCTACACCTTC.

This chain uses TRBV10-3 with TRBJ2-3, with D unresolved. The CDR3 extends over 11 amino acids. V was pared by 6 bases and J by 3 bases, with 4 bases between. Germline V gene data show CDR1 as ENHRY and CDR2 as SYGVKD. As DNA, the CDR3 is TGTGCCATCAGATCGACAGATACGCAGTATTTT. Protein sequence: CAIRSTDTQYF.

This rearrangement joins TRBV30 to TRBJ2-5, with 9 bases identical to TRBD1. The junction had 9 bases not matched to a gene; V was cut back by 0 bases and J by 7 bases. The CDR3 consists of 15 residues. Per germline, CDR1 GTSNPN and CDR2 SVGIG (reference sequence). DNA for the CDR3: TGTGCCTGGAGTGTAAACCCGACAGGGGGTGGGACCCAGTACTTC. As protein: CAWSVNPTGGGTQYF. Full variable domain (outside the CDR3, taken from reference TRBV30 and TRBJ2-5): SQTIHQWPATLVQPVGSPLSLECTVEGTSNPNLYWYRQAAGRGLQLLFYSVGIGQISSEVPQNLSASRPQDRQFILSSKKLLLSDSGFYLCAWSVNPTGGGTQYFGPGTRLLVL.

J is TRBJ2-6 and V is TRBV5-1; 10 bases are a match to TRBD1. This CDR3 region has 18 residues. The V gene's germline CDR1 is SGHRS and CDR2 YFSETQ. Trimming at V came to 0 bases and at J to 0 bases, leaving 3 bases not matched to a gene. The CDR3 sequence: CASSLAGTGVSGANVLTF. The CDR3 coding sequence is TGCGCCAGCAGCTTGGCCGGGACAGGGGTCTCTGGGGCCAACGTCCTGACTTTC.

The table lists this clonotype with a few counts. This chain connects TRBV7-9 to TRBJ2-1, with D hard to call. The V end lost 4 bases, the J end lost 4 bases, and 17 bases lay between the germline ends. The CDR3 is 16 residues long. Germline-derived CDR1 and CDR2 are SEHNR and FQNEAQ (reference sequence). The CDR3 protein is CASSSGLTGFYNEQFF. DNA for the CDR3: TGTGCCAGCAGCTCTGGTCTTACTGGTTTTTACAATGAGCAGTTCTTC.

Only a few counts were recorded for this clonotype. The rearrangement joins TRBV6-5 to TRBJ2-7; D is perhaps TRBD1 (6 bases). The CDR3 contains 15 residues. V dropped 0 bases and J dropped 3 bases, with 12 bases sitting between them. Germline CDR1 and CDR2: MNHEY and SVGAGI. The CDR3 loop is CASSYSSGVGYEQYF. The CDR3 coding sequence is TGTGCCAGCAGTTACTCGTCAGGGGTAGGCTACGAGCAGTACTTC.

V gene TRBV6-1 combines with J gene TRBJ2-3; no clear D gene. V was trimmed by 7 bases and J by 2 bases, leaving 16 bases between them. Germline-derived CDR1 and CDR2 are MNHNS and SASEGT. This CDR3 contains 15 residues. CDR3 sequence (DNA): TGTGCCAGCAAGTCAAGGACGCACTACACAGATACGCAGTATTTT. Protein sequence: CASKSRTHYTDTQYF.

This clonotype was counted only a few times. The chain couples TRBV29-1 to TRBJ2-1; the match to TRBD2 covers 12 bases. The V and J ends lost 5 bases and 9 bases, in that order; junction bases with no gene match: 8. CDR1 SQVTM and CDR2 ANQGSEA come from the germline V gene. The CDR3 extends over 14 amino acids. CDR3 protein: CSVTRTSGIREQFF. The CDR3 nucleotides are TGCAGCGTTACGAGGACTAGCGGGATTCGTGAGCAGTTCTTC.

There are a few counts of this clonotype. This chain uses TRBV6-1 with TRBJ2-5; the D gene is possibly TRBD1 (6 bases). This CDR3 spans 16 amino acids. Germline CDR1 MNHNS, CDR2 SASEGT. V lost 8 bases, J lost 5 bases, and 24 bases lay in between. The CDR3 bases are TGTGCCAGCCTCGGGTGGGGCGGTTCTGGGGGCGAGACCCAGTACTTC. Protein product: CASLGWGGSGGETQYF.

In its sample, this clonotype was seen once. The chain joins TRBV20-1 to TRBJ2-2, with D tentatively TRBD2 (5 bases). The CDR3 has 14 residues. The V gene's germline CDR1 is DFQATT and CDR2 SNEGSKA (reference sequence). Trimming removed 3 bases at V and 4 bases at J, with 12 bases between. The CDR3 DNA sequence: TGCAGTGCTAGGATTGCAGGACTCACCGGGGAGCTGTTTTTT. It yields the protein CSARIAGLTGELFF.

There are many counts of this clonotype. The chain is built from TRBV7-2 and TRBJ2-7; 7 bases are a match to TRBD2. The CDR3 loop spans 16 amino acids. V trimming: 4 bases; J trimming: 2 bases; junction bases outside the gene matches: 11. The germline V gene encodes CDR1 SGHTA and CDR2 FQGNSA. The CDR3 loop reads CASSSHLTSVTYEQYF. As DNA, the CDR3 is TGTGCCAGCAGCTCCCACCTAACTAGCGTGACCTACGAGCAGTACTTC. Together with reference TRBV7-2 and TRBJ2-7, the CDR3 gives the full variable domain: GAGVSQSPSNKVTEKGKDVELRCDPISGHTALYWYRQSLGQGLEFLIYFQGNSAPDKSGLPSDRFSAERTGGSVSTLTIQRTQQEDSAVYLCASSSHLTSVTYEQYFGPGTRLTVT.